This record concerns one T cell receptor beta chain sequence. Per the germline V gene, CDR1 is LGHDT and CDR2 is YNNKEL (reference sequence). This CDR3 comprises 15 residues. With 4 bases clipped from V and 2 bases from J, the junction kept 5 bases outside the gene matches. The data are from a study of blood T cell repertoires in COVID-19. At the level of the study: PBMCs, B-cell-depleted T cells, or T cells provided the cDNA or gDNA that made up the material.

Authors' methods: Estimation of nucleated cell counts relied on the amplification of reference gene primers. The data were produced by immunoSEQ multiplex PCR, yet TCRdb's version contains in-frame clones alone and is incomplete. V and J calls and clone size are as listed in that table; D and trimming were resolved from the DNA. Seen here are approximately 350,000 clones, around nine tenths observed once, and the top ten hold approximately 7.3%. This receptor was identified in a woman in her seventies with COVID-19, enrolled during active disease. Sequencing was carried out using peripheral blood. The gene calls are TRBV3-1 (or the pseudogene TRBV3-2) and TRBJ2-3, with 8 bases identical to TRBD2. CDR3 sequence reads: CASSLKAGATDTQYF. The CDR3, as DNA: TGTGCCAGCAGCCTCAAAGCGGGGGCCACAGATACGCAGTATTTT.